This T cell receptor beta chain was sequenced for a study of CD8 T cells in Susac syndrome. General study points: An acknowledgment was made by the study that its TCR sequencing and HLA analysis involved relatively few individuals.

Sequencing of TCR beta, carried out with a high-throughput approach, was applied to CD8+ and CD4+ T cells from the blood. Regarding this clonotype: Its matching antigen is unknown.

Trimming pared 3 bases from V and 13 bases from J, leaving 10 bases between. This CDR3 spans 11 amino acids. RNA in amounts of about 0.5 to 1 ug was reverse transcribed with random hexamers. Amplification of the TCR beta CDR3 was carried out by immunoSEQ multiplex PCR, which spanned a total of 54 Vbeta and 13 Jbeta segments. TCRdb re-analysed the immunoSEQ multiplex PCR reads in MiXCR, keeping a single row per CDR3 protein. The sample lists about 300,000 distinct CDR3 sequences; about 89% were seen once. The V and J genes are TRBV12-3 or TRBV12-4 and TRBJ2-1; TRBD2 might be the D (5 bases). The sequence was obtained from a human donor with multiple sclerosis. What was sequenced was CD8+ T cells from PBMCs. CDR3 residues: CASSFSGIQFF. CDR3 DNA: TGTGCCAGCAGTTTCTCGGGAATTCAGTTCTTC.